This T cell receptor (beta chain) was identified during a study of control samples from healthy donors and cancer patients. The V end lost 8 bases, the J end lost 6 bases, and 17 bases lay between the germline ends. This CDR3 region has 14 residues. Looked up from germline, CDR1 is MNHEY and CDR2 is SVGAGI. Assay used: immunoSEQ multiplex PCR; TCRdb lists only in-frame clones, some missing. The sample records 95,000 to 150,000 clones, 80% to 90% being singletons. Source material: blood. The source of this sequence is a man aged 35 to 55 in good health. The V and J genes are TRBV6-5 and TRBJ2-4, with D tentatively TRBD1 (6 bases). CDR3 bases: TGTGCCAGCTATCTTAGGGGGTCGGGAAACATTCAGTACTTC. It encodes CASYLRGSGNIQYF.